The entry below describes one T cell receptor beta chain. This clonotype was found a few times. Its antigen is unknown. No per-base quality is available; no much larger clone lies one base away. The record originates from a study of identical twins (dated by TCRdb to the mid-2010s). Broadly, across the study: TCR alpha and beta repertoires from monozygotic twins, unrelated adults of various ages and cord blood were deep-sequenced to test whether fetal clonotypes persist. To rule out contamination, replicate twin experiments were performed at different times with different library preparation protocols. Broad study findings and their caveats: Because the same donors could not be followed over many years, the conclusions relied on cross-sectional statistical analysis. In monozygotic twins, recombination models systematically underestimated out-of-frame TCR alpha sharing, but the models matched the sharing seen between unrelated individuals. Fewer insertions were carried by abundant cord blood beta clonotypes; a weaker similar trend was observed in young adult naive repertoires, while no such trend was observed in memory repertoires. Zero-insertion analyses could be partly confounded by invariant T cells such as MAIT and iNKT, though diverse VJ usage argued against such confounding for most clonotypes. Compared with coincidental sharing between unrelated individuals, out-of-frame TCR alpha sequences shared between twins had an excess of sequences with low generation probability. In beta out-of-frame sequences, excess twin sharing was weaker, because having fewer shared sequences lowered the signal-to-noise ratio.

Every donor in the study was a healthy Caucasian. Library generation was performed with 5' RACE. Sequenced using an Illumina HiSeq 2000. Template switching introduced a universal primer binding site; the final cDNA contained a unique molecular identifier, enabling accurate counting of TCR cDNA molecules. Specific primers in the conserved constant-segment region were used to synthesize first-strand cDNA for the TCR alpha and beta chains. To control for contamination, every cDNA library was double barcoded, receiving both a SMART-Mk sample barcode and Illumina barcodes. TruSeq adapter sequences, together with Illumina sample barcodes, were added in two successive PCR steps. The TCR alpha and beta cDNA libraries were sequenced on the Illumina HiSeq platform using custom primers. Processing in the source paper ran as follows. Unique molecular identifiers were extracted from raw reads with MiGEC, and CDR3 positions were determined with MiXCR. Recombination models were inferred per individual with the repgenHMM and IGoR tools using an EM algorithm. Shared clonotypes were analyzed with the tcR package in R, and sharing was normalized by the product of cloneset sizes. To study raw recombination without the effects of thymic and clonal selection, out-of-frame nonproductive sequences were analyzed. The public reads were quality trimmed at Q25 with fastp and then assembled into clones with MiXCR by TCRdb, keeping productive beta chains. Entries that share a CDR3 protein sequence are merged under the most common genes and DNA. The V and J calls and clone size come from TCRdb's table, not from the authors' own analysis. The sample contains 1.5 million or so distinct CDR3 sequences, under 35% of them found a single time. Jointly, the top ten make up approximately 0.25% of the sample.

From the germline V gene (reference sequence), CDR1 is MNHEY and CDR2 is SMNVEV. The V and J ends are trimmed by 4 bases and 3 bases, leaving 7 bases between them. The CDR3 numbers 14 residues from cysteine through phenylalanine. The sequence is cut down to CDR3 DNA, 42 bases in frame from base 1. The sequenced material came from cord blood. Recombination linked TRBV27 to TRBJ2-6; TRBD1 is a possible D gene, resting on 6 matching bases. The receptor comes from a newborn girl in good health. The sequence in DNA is TGTGCCAGCAGTTACAGGGTTGGGGCCAACGTCCTGACTTTC. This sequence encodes CASSYRVGANVLTF.